The 8 T cell receptor beta chains given below trace back to one sample, sequenced in a study of blood T cells in healthy people across ages. A sample-barcoded 5' primer and a J-beta primer mix were used in a second PCR of about 7 to 12 cycles. TCRdb fed the 5' RACE reads into MiXCR, producing one record per CDR3 protein. This table holds 1,800,000 or so distinct CDR3 sequences, about 39% found once. The specimen was blood. Receptors were obtained from a human donor in good health.

The chain employs TRBV15 and TRBJ2-1, with 7 bases lining up with TRBD2. With V trimmed by 0 bases and J by 7 bases, 9 bases remained unmatched. The CDR3 is made up of 16 amino acids. In germline, CDR1 is LNHNV, CDR2 YYDKDF (reference sequence). This CDR3 is CATSRDGQGGWNEQFF. The DNA for the CDR3 is TGTGCCACCAGCAGAGACGGGCAGGGAGGGTGGAATGAGCAGTTCTTC. The full variable domain, completed using reference TRBV15 and TRBJ2-1, is DAMVIQNPRYQVTQFGKPVTLSCSQTLNHNVMYWYQQKSSQAPKLLFHYYDKDFNNEADTPDNFQSRRPNTSFCFLDIRSPGLGDTAMYLCATSRDGQGGWNEQFFGPGTRLTVL.

This clonotype occurred a few times. The V gene is TRBV5-1, the J gene TRBJ2-1, with D possibly being TRBD1 (8 bases). The germline V gene encodes CDR1 SGHRS and CDR2 YFSETQ. The CDR3 covers 13 residues. V was cut by 3 bases and J by 13 bases, with 17 bases left in between. CDR3 region: CASSSTGGETQFF. CDR3 DNA: TGCGCCAGCAGCTCTACAGGGGGGGAGACCCAGTTCTTC. Based on the CDR3 plus reference TRBV5-1 and TRBJ2-1, the full variable domain is KAGVTQTPRYLIKTRGQQVTLSCSPISGHRSVSWYQQTPGQGLQFLFEYFSETQRNKGNFPGRFSGRQFSNSRSEMNVSTLELGDSALYLCASSSTGGETQFFGPGTRLTVL.

V is TRBV29-1 and J is TRBJ2-1; 7 nucleotides match TRBD1. The DNA end is a closer match to TRBJ2-7, so the J assignment may be wrong. Germline V gene lookup returns CDR1 SQVTM and CDR2 ANQGSEA. CDR3 size: 12 residues. The CDR3 nucleotides are TGCAGCGTTGACGCGGACAGGAATGAGCAGTACTTC. Protein product: CSVDADRNEQYF.

This clonotype has only one observation. V gene TRBV12-3 or TRBV12-4 combines with J gene TRBJ1-1; 8 nucleotides match TRBD1. The CDR3 is 13 amino acids. The V segment lost 6 bases and the J segment 7 bases; nucleotides outside the gene matches: 7. The CDR3 is CASSRGTGVEAFF. In DNA, the CDR3 is TGTGCCAGCAGCCGAGGGACAGGTGTTGAAGCTTTCTTT.

This clonotype occurred a few times. V is TRBV7-2 and J is TRBJ2-6, with a tentative D call TRBD2 (6 bases). The CDR3 runs 17 residues. Germline CDR1 and CDR2: SGHTA and FQGNSA. V was clipped by 1 base and J by 2 bases, with 12 bases between them. The DNA for the CDR3 is TGTGCCAGCAGCTTAGTATTCTGGGGGGCTGGGGCCAACGTCCTGACTTTC. As protein: CASSLVFWGAGANVLTF.

The table lists this clonotype with a few counts. This chain connects TRBV11-2 to TRBJ2-4; maybe TRBD2 (6 bases). The DNA end favors TRBJ2-7, so the J call may be wrong. Germline loops: CDR1 SGHAT, CDR2 FQNNGV. The CDR3 length is 14 residues. CDR3 coding DNA: TGTGCCAGCAGCTCAACCCTGGGAGGAAACGAGCAGTACTTC. This encodes CASSSTLGGNEQYF.

The chain carries TRBV11-1 and TRBJ2-1; D gene unclear. Per germline, CDR1 SGHAT and CDR2 FQDESV (reference sequence). This CDR3 comprises 12 residues. Trimming cost V 3 bases and J 12 bases, with 12 bases left between them. The CDR3, as DNA: TGTGCCAGCAGCTTGGGCGCACAACGGCAGTTCTTC. It specifies CASSLGAQRQFF. The full variable domain, its missing parts supplied by reference TRBV11-1 and TRBJ2-1, is EAEVAQSPRYKITEKSQAVAFWCDPISGHATLYWYRQILGQGPELLVQFQDESVVDDSQLPKDRFSAERLKGVDSTLKIQPAELGDSAMYLCASSLGAQRQFFGPGTRLTVL.

This sequence joins TRBV18 and TRBJ2-5; the D gene is possibly TRBD1 (5 bases). The CDR3 is 15 residues long. V was cut by 0 bases and J by 2 bases, with 10 bases left in between. Germline V gives CDR1 KGHSH, CDR2 LQKENI. The CDR3 DNA sequence: TGTGCCAGCTCACCACCGGTCAACAGGCAAGAGACCCAGTACTTC. Amino acids: CASSPPVNRQETQYF.